This T cell receptor (beta chain) was identified during a study of regulatory T cells in long-lasting Graves disease. Germline loops: CDR1 DFQATT, CDR2 SNEGSKA (reference sequence). This CDR3 has 14 amino acids. Germline trimming cut 3 bases from V and 7 bases from J; bases unmatched to any gene: 7. HTBI primers from iRepertoire and Arm-PCR of CDR3 regions yielded the TCR beta libraries. TCRdb passed the multiplex PCR reads through MiXCR, listing each CDR3 protein once. In the table there are a few hundred thousand distinct CDR3 sequences, around 23% of which are singletons. This clonotype was seen more than once but under ten times. What it binds is not known. Time point in this sample: persistent/refractory GD, antithyroid drugs over 5 years with positive TRAb. TCR sequences were obtained from RNA taken from PBMCs. General observations from the study: Among samples with persistent disease, TRBV28, TRBJ1-2 and TRBJ2-5 were favored.

This chain connects TRBV20-1 to TRBJ2-2; 8 nucleotides align to TRBD2. Source: peripheral blood mononuclear cells (PBMCs), taken when the disease was refractory, from a patient treated with antithyroid drugs. The TCR was taken from a woman between 40 and 55 years old with Graves disease. The CDR3 reads CSARDGRAFGELFF. The CDR3 region has the DNA TGCAGTGCTAGGGACGGGAGGGCATTCGGGGAGCTGTTTTTT.